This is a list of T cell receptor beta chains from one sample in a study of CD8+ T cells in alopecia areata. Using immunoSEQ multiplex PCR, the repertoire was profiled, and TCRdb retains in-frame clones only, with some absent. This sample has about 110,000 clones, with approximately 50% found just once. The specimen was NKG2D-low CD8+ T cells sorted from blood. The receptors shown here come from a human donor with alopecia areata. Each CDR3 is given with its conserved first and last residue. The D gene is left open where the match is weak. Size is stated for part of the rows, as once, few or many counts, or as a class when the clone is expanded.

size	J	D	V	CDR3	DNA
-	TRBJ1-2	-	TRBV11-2	CASSSSTDNNYGYTF	TGTGCCAGCAGCTCTTCGACAGATAATAACTATGGCTACACCTTC
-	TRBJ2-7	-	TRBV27	CASSLRPAPYEQYF	TGTGCCAGCAGTTTACGACCGGCCCCCTACGAGCAGTACTTC
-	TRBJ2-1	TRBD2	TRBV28	CASKTTFRTSRERENEQFF	TGTGCCAGCAAAACCACTTTCCGGACTAGCCGAGAGAGGGAAAATGAGCAGTTCTTC
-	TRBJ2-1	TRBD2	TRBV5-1	CASSALKKAGGPEGYNEQFF	TGCGCCAGCAGCGCACTGAAGAAGGCGGGAGGGCCGGAGGGGTACAATGAGCAGTTCTTC
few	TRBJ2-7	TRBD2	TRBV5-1	CASSLTPPAGGYEQYF	TGCGCCAGCAGCTTGACCCCCCCGGCGGGAGGGTACGAGCAGTACTTC
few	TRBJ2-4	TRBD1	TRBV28	CASNTGAQNIQYF	TGTGCCAGCAACACAGGGGCGCAAAACATTCAGTACTTC
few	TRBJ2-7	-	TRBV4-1	CASSYRVGRSHEQYF	TGCGCCAGCAGCTACAGGGTTGGGCGGTCCCACGAGCAGTACTTC
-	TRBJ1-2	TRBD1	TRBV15	CATSREGTGEGYGYTF	TGTGCCACCAGCAGAGAGGGGACAGGGGAGGGATATGGCTACACCTTC
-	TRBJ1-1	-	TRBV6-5	CASRGTGGNTEAFF	TGTGCCAGCAGGGGAACCGGGGGAAACACTGAAGCTTTCTTT
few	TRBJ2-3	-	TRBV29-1	CSVHTDTQYF	TGCAGCGTCCACACAGATACGCAGTATTTT
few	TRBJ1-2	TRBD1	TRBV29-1	CSAPGQGVYGYTF	TGCAGCGCACCGGGACAGGGAGTGTATGGCTACACCTTC
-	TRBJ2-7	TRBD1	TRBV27	CASSPAGGGIYEQYF	TGTGCCAGCAGTCCCGCAGGGGGCGGAATTTACGAGCAGTACTTC
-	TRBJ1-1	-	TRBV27	CASSLGRGVEAFF	TGTGCCAGCAGTTTGGGAAGGGGGGTTGAAGCTTTCTTT
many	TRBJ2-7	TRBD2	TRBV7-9	CASSWTGLAGENEQYF	TGTGCCAGCTCTTGGACCGGACTAGCGGGAGAAAACGAGCAGTACTTC
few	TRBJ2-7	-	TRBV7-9	CASSLAASTAVEQYF	TGTGCCAGCAGCTTAGCTGCGTCTACCGCGGTCGAGCAGTACTTC
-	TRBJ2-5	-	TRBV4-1	CASSQVWQSGETQYF	TGCGCCAGCAGCCAAGTTTGGCAGTCGGGCGAGACCCAGTACTTC
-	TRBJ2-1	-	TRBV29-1	CSVAGGLVFDEQFF	TGCAGCGTCGCAGGCGGCCTGGTGTTCGATGAGCAGTTCTTC